Detailed here is one TCR beta chain. This entry belongs to a study of cytomegalovirus exposure and HLA in healthy donors. The V gene lost 7 bases and the J gene lost 2 bases, with 10 bases spanning the gap. This CDR3 comprises 13 residues. Germline V gene lookup returns CDR1 MNHEY and CDR2 SMNVEV (reference sequence). The PCR made use of 60 Vbeta and 13 Jbeta primers. TCRdb's table, derived via immunoSEQ multiplex PCR, lists solely in-frame clones and lacks some. The repertoire table contains fewer than 150,000 clones. The V call is TRBV27, the J call TRBJ2-3; D ambiguous. The clonotype was recovered from a man between 18 and 35 years old in good health and CMV-seronegative. Sequenced sample: PBMCs. The DNA for the CDR3 is TGTGCCAGCAACCCAGGCCACACAGATACGCAGTATTTT. It specifies CASNPGHTDTQYF.